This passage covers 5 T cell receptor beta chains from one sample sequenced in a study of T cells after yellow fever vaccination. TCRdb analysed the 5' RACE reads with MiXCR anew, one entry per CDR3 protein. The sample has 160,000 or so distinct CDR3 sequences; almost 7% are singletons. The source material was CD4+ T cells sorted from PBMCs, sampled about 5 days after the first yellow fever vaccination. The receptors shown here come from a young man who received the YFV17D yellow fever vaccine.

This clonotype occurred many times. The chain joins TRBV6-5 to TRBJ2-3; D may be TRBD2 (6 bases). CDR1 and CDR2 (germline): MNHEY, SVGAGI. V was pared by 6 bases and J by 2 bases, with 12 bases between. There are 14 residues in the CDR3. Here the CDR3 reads CASSPTRDTDTQYF. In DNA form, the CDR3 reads TGTGCCAGCAGCCCGACTAGAGACACAGATACGCAGTATTTT.

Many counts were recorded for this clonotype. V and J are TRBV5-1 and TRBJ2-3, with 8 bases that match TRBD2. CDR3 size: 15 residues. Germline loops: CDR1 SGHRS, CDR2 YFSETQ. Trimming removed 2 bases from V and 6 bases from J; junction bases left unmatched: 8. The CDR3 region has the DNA TGCGCCAGCAGCTTTAGCGGGGCGATTACCGATACGCAGTATTTT. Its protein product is CASSFSGAITDTQYF.

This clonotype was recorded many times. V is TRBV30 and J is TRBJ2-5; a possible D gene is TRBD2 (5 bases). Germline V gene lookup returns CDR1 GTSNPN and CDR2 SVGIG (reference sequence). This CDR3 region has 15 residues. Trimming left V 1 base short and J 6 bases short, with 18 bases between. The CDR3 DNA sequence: TGTGCCTGGAGTGACGGGGTCTTGGTTTCAAAGACCCAGTACTTC. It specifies CAWSDGVLVSKTQYF.

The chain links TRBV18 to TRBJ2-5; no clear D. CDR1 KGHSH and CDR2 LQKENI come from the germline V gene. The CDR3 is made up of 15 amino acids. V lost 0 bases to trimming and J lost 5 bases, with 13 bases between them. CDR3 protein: CASSPPPRYLETQYF. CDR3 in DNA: TGTGCCAGCTCACCACCGCCTAGATATCTGGAGACCCAGTACTTC.

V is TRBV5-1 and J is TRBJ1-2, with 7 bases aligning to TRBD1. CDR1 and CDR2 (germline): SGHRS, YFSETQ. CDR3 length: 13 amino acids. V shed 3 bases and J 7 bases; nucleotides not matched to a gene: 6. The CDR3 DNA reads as TGCGCCAGCAGCTATAAGACAGGGACTGGCTACACCTTC. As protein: CASSYKTGTGYTF.